The next 8 T cell receptor beta chains were all read from a single sample in a study of control samples from healthy donors and cancer patients. Profiled with immunoSEQ multiplex PCR; TCRdb holds only in-frame clones, not every one. Among hundreds of thousands of clones listed, roughly four fifths were seen once. Sequenced: PBMCs. The receptors derive from a woman aged 55-75 years with lung cancer.

The chain links TRBV9 to TRBJ2-2, with D perhaps being TRBD1 or TRBD2 (6 bases each). From germline, CDR1 is SGDLS and CDR2 YYNGEE. The CDR3 covers 16 residues. V was cut by 0 bases and J by 7 bases, with 16 bases left in between. The CDR3 here is CASSVASGAINGELFF. In DNA, the CDR3 is TGTGCCAGCAGCGTAGCTTCGGGGGCTATAAACGGGGAGCTGTTTTTT.

The genes are TRBV5-1 and TRBJ1-2, with D perhaps matching TRBD1 (5 bases). CDR3 length: 15 residues. V lost 0 bases, J lost 8 bases, and 17 bases lay in between. Germline CDR1 SGHRS, CDR2 YFSETQ. The CDR3 DNA is TGCGCCAGCAGCTTGGGGGGGGACCCCCCTCGGGGCTACACCTTC. Translation gives CASSLGGDPPRGYTF.

The rearrangement uses TRBV27 and TRBJ2-2, with TRBD1 as a possible D gene (6 bases). Trimming stripped 3 bases from V and 2 bases from J, with 13 bases between. This CDR3 region has 16 residues. CDR1 and CDR2 from the germline V gene are MNHEY and SMNVEV (reference sequence). This CDR3 reads CASSFSGTQNTGELFF. DNA of the CDR3: TGTGCCAGCAGTTTTTCCGGGACACAAAACACCGGGGAGCTGTTTTTT.

On this clone: Distinct nucleotide sequences in the sample also encode this CDR3. The chain joins TRBV27 to TRBJ2-7; 10 bases line up with TRBD2. Germline CDR1 and CDR2: MNHEY and SMNVEV (reference sequence). V shed 5 bases and J 6 bases; nucleotides not matched to a gene: 7. This CDR3 region has 14 residues. In nucleotides, the CDR3 is TGTGCCAGCAGTCCCCTAGCGGGAGAGGGCGAGCAGTACTTC. Amino acids: CASSPLAGEGEQYF.

This clone was observed a single time. The chain recombines TRBV7-6 with TRBJ1-6, with D hard to call. The germline V gene encodes CDR1 SGHVS and CDR2 FNYEAQ. Deletions cut 2 bases from V and 8 bases from J, with 16 bases between. The CDR3 is made up of 16 amino acids. The DNA of the CDR3 is TGTGCCAGCAGCTTACATACCCAGCCTGGGGATTCACCCCTCCACTTT. It encodes CASSLHTQPGDSPLHF.

The chain's CDR3 is CASSPGTGHGYTF. The CDR3 region has the DNA TGCGCCAGCAGCCCTGGGACAGGCCATGGCTACACCTTC. The chain couples TRBV5-1 to TRBJ1-2; 8 bases agree with TRBD1. CDR1 and CDR2 from the germline V gene are SGHRS and YFSETQ. V shed 4 bases and J 6 bases; nucleotides not matched to a gene: 5. The CDR3 runs 13 residues.

J is TRBJ2-1 and V is TRBV5-1; TRBD2 agrees at 8 bases. V lost 1 base, J lost 9 bases, and 12 bases stayed unmatched. The V gene's germline CDR1 is SGHRS and CDR2 YFSETQ. The CDR3 is 16 amino acids. In DNA form, the CDR3 reads TGCGCCAGCAGCTTGCAAGCGGGGACTAGACCGTCTGAGCAGTTCTTC. This encodes CASSLQAGTRPSEQFF. The whole variable domain, filled in from reference TRBV5-1 and TRBJ2-1, reads KAGVTQTPRYLIKTRGQQVTLSCSPISGHRSVSWYQQTPGQGLQFLFEYFSETQRNKGNFPGRFSGRQFSNSRSEMNVSTLELGDSALYLCASSLQAGTRPSEQFFGPGTRLTVL.

The chain is built from TRBV12-5 and TRBJ2-1, with a tentative D call TRBD1 (7 bases). The V gene's germline CDR1 is LGHNT and CDR2 FRNRAP. The CDR3 is made up of 14 amino acids. V lost 5 bases and J 2 bases, leaving 10 bases between the germline ends. Here the CDR3 reads CASGGGTAYNEQFF. CDR3 nucleotides: TGTGCTAGTGGTGGCGGGACAGCCTACAATGAGCAGTTCTTC.